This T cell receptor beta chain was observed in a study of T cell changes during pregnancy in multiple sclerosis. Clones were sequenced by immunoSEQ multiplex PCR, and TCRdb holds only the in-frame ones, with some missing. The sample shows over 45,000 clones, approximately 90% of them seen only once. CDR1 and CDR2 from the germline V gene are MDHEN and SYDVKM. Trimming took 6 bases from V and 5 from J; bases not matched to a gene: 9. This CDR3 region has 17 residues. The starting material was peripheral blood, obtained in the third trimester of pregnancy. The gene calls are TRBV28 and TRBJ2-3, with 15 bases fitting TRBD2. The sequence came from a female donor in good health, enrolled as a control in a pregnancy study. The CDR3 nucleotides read TGTGCCAGCAGCTACGGACTAGCGGGAGGGCCTGAAGATACGCAGTATTTT. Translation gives CASSYGLAGGPEDTQYF.